The sequence of this TCR beta chain was determined in a study of shared clonotypes between healthy human individuals. Remarks on this clone: A read error likely explains this, since a far larger clone differs by one base.

Repertoires were generated with immunoSEQ multiplex PCR, while TCRdb's copy carries only in-frame clones and drops some. The data hold some 500,000 clones, with approximately 71% observed a single time. Germline values: CDR1 SNHLY, CDR2 FYNNEI. This CDR3 spans 14 amino acids. V is TRBV2 and J is TRBJ1-2, with 8 bases identical to TRBD1. The specimen was PBMCs. The sequence was obtained from a woman aged 40 to 50 in good health. Some clones in this sample may be carry-over from other donors' samples. For the CDR3, the DNA is TGTGCCAGCAGCCTGACAGGGGATAACTATGGCTACGCCTTC. It is translated as CASSLTGDNYGYAF.